Described below is a single T cell receptor (beta chain) sequence and its context. This clonotype occurred many times. Its specific antigen is unknown. Base qualities are not recorded, but no much larger clone differs from it by a single base. The sample originates from a study of neurological immune-mediated disorders (dated by TCRdb to about 2019). About the study as a whole: Using UMI-based sequencing, the study compared peripheral blood TCR-beta repertoires from patients with HTLV-I-associated myelopathy (HAM/TSP), patients with multiple sclerosis, and healthy controls. The cohort comprised 65 to 75 subjects: around 15 HAM/TSP patients, roughly 34 multiple sclerosis patients and some 20 healthy controls. Longitudinal samples, technical triplicates and paired sorted CD4+ and CD8+ T-cell subsets, alongside PBMC samples, were included among the approximately 110 TCR-beta libraries. The research as a whole found: TCR clonal expansion was greatest in HAM/TSP patients and smallest in MS patients, who ranked below even healthy controls. No identical CDR3 amino acid sequences were found to be shared among expanded clones across subjects, suggesting that TCR-beta repertoires were private in all groups.

The germline V gene encodes CDR1 SGHDT and CDR2 YYEEEE. The trim is 4 bases for V and 5 bases for J, with a gap of 16 bases between the germline ends. The CDR3 goes from the cysteine to the phenylalanine over 14 residues. The CDR3 DNA has 42 bases and is translated from base 1. Blood bank volunteers in Maryland, USA served as the healthy controls. For unsorted PBMC libraries, 2 million PBMCs were used after storage in RNAlater at -80 degrees C until RNA extraction. PBMCs were separated from peripheral blood using Ficoll-Hypaque density gradient centrifugation and then cryopreserved in liquid nitrogen. To synthesize cDNA, template-switch 5'RACE was performed with a primer carrying a 10-nucleotide random unique molecular identifier so that each TCR transcript was tagged. Over 170 million TCR-beta sequences, covering 15-18 subjects, were produced in each sequencing run. Total RNA was extracted with the RNeasy kit. The KAPA Real-time Library Amplification kit was used to amplify TCR-beta VDJ regions with primers for the TCR constant region and the 5'RACE anchor. Sample indexes and Illumina adaptors were added in a first PCR, after which library yield was increased in a second PCR. After Ampure bead purification, the roughly 650 bp TCR product was size-selected on a 2% E-gel SizeSelection system. Before pooling, library quality was checked on a Bioanalyzer, concentration was measured with Qubit, and libraries were quantified with the Kapa Library Quantification kit. Libraries were sequenced paired-end 2 x 150 bp on an Illumina HiSeq 2500. To increase sequence diversity, about 24-32% phiX was spiked into each library pool. For the original study's pipeline: Quality-filtered reads were processed with the UMI-based MiGEC pipeline, and over 90% of raw TCR sequences were removed by the MiGEC pipeline during error correction. VDJ genes were aligned to IMGT germline references, and clonotypes were defined by unique CDR3 amino acid sequence plus V-J genes. Clonal expansion, Shannon diversity, and CDR3 relatedness (CalcPairwiseDistances, ClusterSamples) were evaluated with VDJtools, and phylogenetic trees were built with CLCbio workbench. Expanded clones were defined as having at least 8 unique UMIs, based on coefficient-of-variation modelling across technical triplicates. Using fastp at Q25 and MiXCR, TCRdb reprocessed the public reads and kept productive beta chains. Each entry merges the rows of one CDR3 protein and shows their most common DNA and genes. These V and J calls derive from TCRdb rather than the authors' analysis. Present in this sample are 27,000 or so distinct CDR3 sequences, roughly 15% of which were seen just once. 27% of the sample is held by the ten biggest clonotypes.

The chain joins TRBV5-6 to TRBJ2-7; the D gene cannot be resolved reliably. Sequenced sample: PBMCs. The receptor was isolated from a man between 65 and 85 years old in good health. The DNA is as follows: TGTGCCAGCAGCCAGGTAGGACCCCTTGACGAGCAGTACTTC. This sequence encodes CASSQVGPLDEQYF.